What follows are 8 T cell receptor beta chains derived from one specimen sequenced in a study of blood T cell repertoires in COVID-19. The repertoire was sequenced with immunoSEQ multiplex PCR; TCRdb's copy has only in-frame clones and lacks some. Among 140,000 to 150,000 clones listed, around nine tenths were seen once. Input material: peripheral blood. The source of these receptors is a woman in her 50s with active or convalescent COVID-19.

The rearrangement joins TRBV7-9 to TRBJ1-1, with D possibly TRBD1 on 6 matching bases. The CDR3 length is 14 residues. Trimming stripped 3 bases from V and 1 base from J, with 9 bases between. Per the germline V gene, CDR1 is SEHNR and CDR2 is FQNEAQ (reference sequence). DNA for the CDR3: TGTGCCAGCAGCTTCGTCAGGGGGAACACTGAAGCTTTCTTT. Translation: CASSFVRGNTEAFF. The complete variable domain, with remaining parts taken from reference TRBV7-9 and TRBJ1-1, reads DTGVSQNPRHKITKRGQNVTFRCDPISEHNRLYWYRQTLGQGPEFLTYFQNEAQLEKSRLLSDRFSAERPKGSFSTLEIQRTEQGDSAMYLCASSFVRGNTEAFFGQGTRLTVV.

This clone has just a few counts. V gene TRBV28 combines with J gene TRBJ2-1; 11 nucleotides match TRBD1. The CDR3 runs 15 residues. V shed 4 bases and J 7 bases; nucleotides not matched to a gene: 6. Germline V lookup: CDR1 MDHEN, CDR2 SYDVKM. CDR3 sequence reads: CASSSPGQGANEQFF. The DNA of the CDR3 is TGTGCCAGCAGTTCCCCCGGACAGGGGGCTAATGAGCAGTTCTTC.

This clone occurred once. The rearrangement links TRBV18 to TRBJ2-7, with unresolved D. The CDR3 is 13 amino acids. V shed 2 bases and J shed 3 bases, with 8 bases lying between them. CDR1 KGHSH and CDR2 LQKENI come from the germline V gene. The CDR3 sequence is CASSPNENYEQYF. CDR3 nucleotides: TGTGCCAGCTCACCAAACGAGAACTACGAGCAGTACTTC.

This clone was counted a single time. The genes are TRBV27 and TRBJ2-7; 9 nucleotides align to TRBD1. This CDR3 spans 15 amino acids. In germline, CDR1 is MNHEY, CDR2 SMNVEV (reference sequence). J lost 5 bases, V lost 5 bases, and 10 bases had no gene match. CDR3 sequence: CASSPHGQGRDEQYF. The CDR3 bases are TGTGCCAGCAGTCCCCACGGACAGGGGCGGGACGAGCAGTACTTC.

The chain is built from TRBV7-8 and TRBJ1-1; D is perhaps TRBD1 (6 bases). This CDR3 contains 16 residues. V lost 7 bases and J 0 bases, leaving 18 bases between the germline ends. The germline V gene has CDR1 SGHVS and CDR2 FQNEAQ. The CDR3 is CASTQFQGGLNTEAFF. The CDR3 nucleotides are TGTGCCAGCACCCAATTTCAAGGGGGTCTGAACACTGAAGCTTTCTTT. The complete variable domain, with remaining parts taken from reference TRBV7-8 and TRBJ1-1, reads GAGVSQSPRYKVAKRGQDVALRCDPISGHVSLFWYQQALGQGPEFLTYFQNEAQLDKSGLPSDRFFAERPEGSVSTLKIQRTQQEDSAVYLCASTQFQGGLNTEAFFGQGTRLTVV.

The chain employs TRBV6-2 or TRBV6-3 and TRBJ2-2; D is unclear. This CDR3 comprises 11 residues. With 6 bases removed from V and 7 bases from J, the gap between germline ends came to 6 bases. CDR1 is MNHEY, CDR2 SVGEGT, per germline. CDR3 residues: CASSPSGELFF. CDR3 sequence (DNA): TGTGCCAGCAGCCCGAGCGGGGAGCTGTTTTTT.

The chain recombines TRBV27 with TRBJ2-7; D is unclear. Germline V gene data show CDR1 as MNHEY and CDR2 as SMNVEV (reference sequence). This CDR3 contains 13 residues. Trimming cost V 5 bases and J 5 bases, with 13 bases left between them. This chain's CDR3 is CASSPIRGHEQYF. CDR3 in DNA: TGTGCCAGCAGTCCGATCAGAGGCCACGAGCAGTACTTC.

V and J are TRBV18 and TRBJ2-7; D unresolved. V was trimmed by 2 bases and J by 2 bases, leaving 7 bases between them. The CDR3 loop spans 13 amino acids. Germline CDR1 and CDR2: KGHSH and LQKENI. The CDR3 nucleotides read TGTGCCAGCTCACCAACCGCGGCCTACGAGCAGTACTTC. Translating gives CASSPTAAYEQYF.